The present entry profiles one T cell receptor beta chain with its context. Germline V lookup: CDR1 SGHRS, CDR2 YFSETQ. Trimming pared 0 bases from V and 7 bases from J, leaving 13 bases between. This CDR3 spans 14 amino acids. Sequencing used immunoSEQ multiplex PCR; TCRdb keeps in-frame clones, though not all of them. The table shows 65,000 to 85,000 clones, with around 86% occurring only once. The data belong to a study of blood T cell repertoires in COVID-19. The sample comprised peripheral blood. The chain uses TRBV5-1 and TRBJ1-1; D is unresolved. The source is a woman younger than 35 with acute or convalescent COVID-19. Here the CDR3 reads CASSLAGSSSEAFF. CDR3 coding DNA: TGCGCCAGCAGCTTGGCTGGCAGTAGCAGTGAAGCTTTCTTT. Together with reference TRBV5-1 and TRBJ1-1, the CDR3 gives the full variable domain: KAGVTQTPRYLIKTRGQQVTLSCSPISGHRSVSWYQQTPGQGLQFLFEYFSETQRNKGNFPGRFSGRQFSNSRSEMNVSTLELGDSALYLCASSLAGSSSEAFFGQGTRLTVV.